The 30 T cell receptor beta chains given below trace back to one sample, sequenced in a study of cytomegalovirus exposure and HLA in healthy donors. The primer mix had 60 Vbeta and 13 Jbeta primers. TCRdb's copy holds only in-frame clones and misses some; the assay was immunoSEQ multiplex PCR. Here the sample spans 95,000 to 150,000 clones, roughly 81% being singletons. The sequenced material came from PBMCs. The receptor source for this set is a woman aged 30 to 39 in good health and CMV-seronegative.

This chain connects TRBV13 to TRBJ1-1; D remains ambiguous. This CDR3 spans 14 amino acids. V was pared by 7 bases and J by 2 bases, with 14 bases between. Germline lookup yields CDR1 PRHDT and CDR2 FYEKMQ (reference sequence). CDR3 nucleotides: TGTGCCAGCAAAGACGGACTCCAAAACACTGAAGCTTTCTTT. Its protein product is CASKDGLQNTEAFF. Using reference TRBV13 and TRBJ1-1 for the parts outside the CDR3, the full variable domain is AAGVIQSPRHLIKEKRETATLKCYPIPRHDTVYWYQQGPGQDPQFLISFYEKMQSDKGSIPDRFSAQQFSDYHSELNMSSLELGDSALYFCASKDGLQNTEAFFGQGTRLTVV.

The gene calls are TRBV20-1 and TRBJ2-3; D might be TRBD1 (5 bases). Germline CDR1 and CDR2: DFQATT and SNEGSKA (reference sequence). V lost 6 bases to trimming and J lost 3 bases, with 7 bases between them. This CDR3 is 11 amino acids long. The CDR3 is CSARETDTQYF. CDR3 DNA: TGCAGTGCCAGGGAAACAGATACGCAGTATTTT.

The chain carries TRBV5-1 and TRBJ2-7; 10 nucleotides agree with TRBD1. The trim removed 3 bases at V and 2 bases at J, leaving 11 bases unmatched. This CDR3 spans 17 amino acids. CDR1 is SGHRS, CDR2 YFSETQ, per germline. The CDR3 region is CASSSRPTGGSTYEQYF. In nucleotides, the CDR3 is TGCGCCAGCAGCTCCCGCCCGACAGGGGGCTCGACCTACGAGCAGTACTTC.

This clone was seen just once. Here the CDR3 reads CASSSWWGQNTEAFF. DNA for the CDR3: TGTGCCAGTAGTAGTTGGTGGGGACAGAACACTGAAGCTTTCTTT. The rearrangement joins TRBV19 to TRBJ1-1, with D possibly being TRBD1 (6 bases). Germline V gene data show CDR1 as LNHDA and CDR2 as SQIVND (reference sequence). The CDR3 extends over 15 amino acids. The germline V and J ends were trimmed by 4 bases and 1 base, with 13 bases remaining between them.

J is TRBJ2-1 and V is TRBV11-3, with D possibly TRBD2 on 5 matching bases. The CDR3 is 15 amino acids. Germline lookup yields CDR1 SGHNT and CDR2 YENEEA. V shed 0 bases and J shed 7 bases, with 13 bases lying between them. CDR3 sequence: CASSLDLRAGNEQFF. The DNA of the CDR3 is TGTGCCAGCAGCTTAGACCTGAGGGCTGGAAATGAGCAGTTCTTC. Together with reference TRBV11-3 and TRBJ2-1, the CDR3 gives the full variable domain: EAGVVQSPRYKIIEKKQPVAFWCNPISGHNTLYWYLQNLGQGPELLIRYENEEAVDDSQLPKDRFSAERLKGVDSTLKIQPAELGDSAVYLCASSLDLRAGNEQFFGPGTRLTVL.

There are a few counts of this clone. J is TRBJ2-7 and V is TRBV18; 10 bases match TRBD1. This CDR3 region has 14 residues. J was trimmed by 2 bases and V by 2 bases; bases with no gene match: 0. Per the germline V gene, CDR1 is KGHSH and CDR2 is LQKENI. The CDR3 region has the DNA TGTGCCAGCTCACCAGGGACAGGGGCCTACGAGCAGTACTTC. Translating gives CASSPGTGAYEQYF.

CDR3 in amino acids: CASRGTGANVLTF. The DNA of the CDR3 is TGTGCCAGTCGGGGTACCGGGGCCAACGTCCTGACTTTC. The J gene is TRBJ2-6, the V gene TRBV7-9, with a weak D call TRBD2 (5 bases). The CDR3 runs to 13 residues. The V gene lost 9 bases and the J gene lost 4 bases, with 10 bases spanning the gap. CDR1 and CDR2 (germline): SEHNR, FQNEAQ (reference sequence).

The rearrangement uses TRBV7-9 and TRBJ1-6, with 7 bases aligning to TRBD1. This CDR3 contains 15 residues. CDR1 and CDR2 from the germline V gene are SEHNR and FQNEAQ (reference sequence). V shed 3 bases, J shed 7 bases, and the junction held 6 bases outside the gene matches. This CDR3 is CASSLHGTENSPLHF. For the CDR3, the DNA is TGTGCCAGCAGCTTGCACGGGACAGAGAATTCACCCCTCCACTTT.

This sequence joins TRBV19 and TRBJ2-5; D unclear. The CDR3 contains 13 residues. Germline values: CDR1 LNHDA, CDR2 SQIVND (reference sequence). With 0 bases removed from V and 3 bases from J, the gap between germline ends came to 5 bases. CDR3 in DNA: TGTGCCAGTAGTATAGATCTAAAAGAGACCCAGTACTTC. This translates into CASSIDLKETQYF.

The chain carries TRBV5-1 and TRBJ2-1; 9 bases match TRBD1. V lost 4 bases, J lost 10 bases, and 9 bases stayed unmatched. Germline-derived CDR1 and CDR2 are SGHRS and YFSETQ. This CDR3 is 14 amino acids long. CDR3 in amino acids: CASSLGQGDGEQFF. CDR3 bases: TGCGCCAGCAGCCTGGGACAGGGTGATGGAGAGCAGTTCTTC.

This chain links TRBV7-9 with TRBJ2-1; possible D gene TRBD1, 6 bases. The V end lost 5 bases, the J end lost 3 bases, and 17 bases lay between the germline ends. CDR1 and CDR2 (germline): SEHNR, FQNEAQ (reference sequence). The CDR3 loop spans 16 amino acids. The CDR3 region is CASSRYTGMDYNEQFF. The CDR3, as DNA: TGTGCCAGCAGCCGTTATACAGGGATGGACTACAATGAGCAGTTCTTC.

This clone was detected only a few times. CDR3 amino acids: CSVEPGLAGEVQYF. The CDR3 bases are TGCAGCGTTGAACCGGGACTAGCGGGAGAGGTGCAGTACTTC. The chain employs TRBV29-1 and TRBJ2-7, with 14 positions matching TRBD2. The germline CDR1 and CDR2 sequences are SQVTM and ANQGSEA. Trimming cost V 2 bases and J 9 bases; bases outside gene matches: 6. The CDR3 is made up of 14 amino acids.

Notes on this clone: The sample holds other DNA sequences that translate to the same CDR3. This rearrangement joins TRBV5-8 to TRBJ2-2; 7 bases fit TRBD1. J lost 10 bases, V lost 2 bases, and 11 bases had no gene match. Germline CDR1 is SGHTS and CDR2 is YDEGEE. The CDR3 length is 15 residues. In DNA form, the CDR3 reads TGTGCCAGCAGCTTCACCCCGGGACAGCAATCGGAGCTGTTTTTT. Translating it yields CASSFTPGQQSELFF.

This clone was observed a handful of times. The rearrangement joins TRBV19 to TRBJ1-2; 7 bases line up with TRBD1. From germline, CDR1 is LNHDA and CDR2 SQIVND (reference sequence). J lost 2 bases, V lost 8 bases, and 11 bases had no gene match. CDR3 size: 15 residues. CDR3 sequence reads: CASRIRDSRNYGYTF. DNA for the CDR3: TGTGCCAGTCGCATTCGGGACAGTCGAAACTATGGCTACACCTTC.

The J gene is TRBJ2-3, the V gene TRBV23-1; no clear D gene. TRBV23-1 counts as an open reading frame of uncertain function. The ends were cut back, 0 bases at V and 1 base at J, with 8 bases in the middle. The CDR3 has 15 amino acids. The CDR3 region has the DNA TGCGCCAGCAGTCAATCCGACAAGGGCACAGATACGCAGTATTTT. This translates into CASSQSDKGTDTQYF.

The chain joins TRBV27 to TRBJ2-7; 8 bases are shared with TRBD2. Germline V gives CDR1 MNHEY, CDR2 SMNVEV (reference sequence). Germline trimming cut 4 bases from V and 2 bases from J; bases unmatched to any gene: 4. The CDR3 consists of 14 residues. CDR3 DNA: TGTGCCAGCAGTTGGAGCGGGAGTCCCTACGAGCAGTACTTC. It translates to CASSWSGSPYEQYF.

The rearrangement links TRBV30 to TRBJ1-1; D may be TRBD1 (6 bases). The CDR3 length is 13 residues. Per germline, CDR1 GTSNPN and CDR2 SVGIG (reference sequence). V gave up 5 bases and J gave up 6 bases, with 16 bases separating them. The CDR3 spells CAWSTGKASEAFF. In DNA form, the CDR3 reads TGTGCCTGGTCTACAGGGAAAGCCTCTGAAGCTTTCTTT.

Regarding this clone: The junction does not match germline at one end; this may be a read error. The gene calls are TRBV7-9 and TRBJ1-1; 10 bases agree with TRBD1. The CDR3 extends over 15 amino acids. Germline V gene lookup returns CDR1 SEHNR and CDR2 FQNEAQ (reference sequence). The CDR3 region has the DNA TGTTCCAGCAGCCCGGGACAGGGGTTGAGCACTGAAGCTTTCTTT. Translation: CSSSPGQGLSTEAFF.

This clone was detected only once. The rearrangement uses TRBV6-4 and TRBJ2-3; possibly TRBD2 for D (5 bases). V was trimmed by 2 bases and J by 4 bases, leaving 16 bases between them. The CDR3 has 16 residues. Germline V gene data show CDR1 as MRHNA and CDR2 as SNTAGT. Written as DNA, the CDR3 is TGTGCCAGCAGTGACACAGACGGAGGAGGCCCAGATACGCAGTATTTT. This sequence encodes CASSDTDGGGPDTQYF.

The chain employs TRBV28 and TRBJ1-5; D unresolved. Trimming cost V 3 bases and J 0 bases, with 12 bases left between them. This CDR3 region has 16 residues. Germline CDR1 and CDR2: MDHEN and SYDVKM. The CDR3 region has the DNA TGTGCCAGCAGTTTTTCCGGACGGGATAGCAATCAGCCCCAGCATTTT. Translation gives CASSFSGRDSNQPQHF.

The chain combines TRBV5-4 with TRBJ1-4; 7 bases fit TRBD1. V shed 4 bases and J 8 bases; nucleotides not matched to a gene: 5. Looked up from germline, CDR1 is SGHNT and CDR2 is YYREEE (reference sequence). This CDR3 has 13 amino acids. Here the CDR3 DNA reads TGTGCCAGCAGCGGCAGGGGACAGGAAAAACTGTTTTTT. This sequence encodes CASSGRGQEKLFF.

The CDR3 reads CANLARNYGYTF. The DNA of the CDR3 is TGTGCCAATCTGGCCAGGAACTATGGCTACACCTTC. J is TRBJ1-2 and V is TRBV30; no definite D call. This CDR3 region has 12 residues. From germline, CDR1 is GTSNPN and CDR2 SVGIG (reference sequence). Trimming took off 8 bases at V and 2 bases at J, with 12 bases between the two ends.

This chain joins TRBV7-3 and TRBJ2-2; 11 bases line up with TRBD2. V shed 4 bases, J shed 2 bases, and the junction held 3 bases outside the gene matches. The CDR3 consists of 16 residues. Germline CDR1 reads SGHTA; CDR2 reads FQGTGA. The CDR3 is CASSSLAGVNTGELFF. In DNA, the CDR3 is TGTGCCAGCAGCTCACTAGCGGGAGTAAACACCGGGGAGCTGTTTTTT.

V usage is TRBV7-8 and J usage is TRBJ2-1, with 7 bases that match TRBD2. The CDR3 contains 15 residues. Germline-derived CDR1 and CDR2 are SGHVS and FQNEAQ. The V segment lost 2 bases and the J segment 4 bases; nucleotides outside the gene matches: 5. The CDR3 DNA reads TGTGCCAGCAGCTTAAACTGGCGGGGGTACAATGAGCAGTTCTTC. It specifies CASSLNWRGYNEQFF.

J is TRBJ2-7 and V is TRBV15; D possibly corresponds to TRBD2 (5 bases). The CDR3 is made up of 14 amino acids. CDR1 is LNHNV and CDR2 is YYDKDF in the germline V gene (reference sequence). The germline V and J ends were trimmed by 0 bases and 3 bases, with 9 bases remaining between them. The CDR3: CATSRDGGFYEQYF. The DNA for the CDR3 is TGTGCCACCAGCAGAGATGGAGGTTTCTACGAGCAGTACTTC.

This chain uses TRBV7-2 with TRBJ2-1, with TRBD1 identical over 9 bases. Germline values: CDR1 SGHTA, CDR2 FQGNSA. CDR3 length equals 15 residues. The V segment lost 5 bases and the J segment 2 bases; nucleotides outside the gene matches: 4. The CDR3 DNA reads as TGTGCCAGCAGCATACAGGGGGCGGCCTACAATGAGCAGTTCTTC. Protein: CASSIQGAAYNEQFF. Variable domain in full (rest from reference TRBV7-2 and TRBJ2-1): GAGVSQSPSNKVTEKGKDVELRCDPISGHTALYWYRQSLGQGLEFLIYFQGNSAPDKSGLPSDRFSAERTGGSVSTLTIQRTQQEDSAVYLCASSIQGAAYNEQFFGPGTRLTVL.

This clone was counted a few times. The chain recombines TRBV30 with TRBJ1-1; 9 bases align to TRBD1. This CDR3 has 14 amino acids. Germline V gene lookup returns CDR1 GTSNPN and CDR2 SVGIG (reference sequence). V gave up 5 bases and J gave up 5 bases; unmatched junction bases: 9. CDR3 coding DNA: TGTGCCTGGGGTCGAGGGACAGGGACTACTGAAGCTTTCTTT. Translated, it gives CAWGRGTGTTEAFF.

This clone was seen only a few times. The chain links TRBV27 to TRBJ2-7; tentative D call: TRBD1 (6 bases). CDR1 MNHEY and CDR2 SMNVEV come from the germline V gene (reference sequence). CDR3 size: 16 residues. The V end was cut by 5 bases, the J end by 3 bases, with 20 bases between. The CDR3: CASSPSTGSQYYEQYF. In nucleotides, the CDR3 is TGTGCCAGCAGTCCCTCCACAGGGTCCCAATACTACGAGCAGTACTTC.

The chain couples TRBV25-1 to TRBJ2-3; D perhaps matches TRBD2 (5 bases). Trimming left V 8 bases short and J 6 bases short, with 15 bases between. The CDR3 sequence is 13 residues long. In germline, CDR1 is MGHDK, CDR2 SYGVNS. For the CDR3, the DNA is TGTGCCAGCCTTCCCCGGGGATGGGATACGCAGTATTTT. Translation gives CASLPRGWDTQYF.

The genes are TRBV9 and TRBJ2-1; 9 positions match TRBD2. Per the germline V gene, CDR1 is SGDLS and CDR2 is YYNGEE. V shed 0 bases, J shed 9 bases, and the junction held 1 base outside the gene matches. The CDR3 extends over 13 amino acids. The CDR3: CASSVERGAEQFF. The CDR3 DNA reads TGTGCCAGCAGCGTAGAGCGGGGGGCTGAGCAGTTCTTC.